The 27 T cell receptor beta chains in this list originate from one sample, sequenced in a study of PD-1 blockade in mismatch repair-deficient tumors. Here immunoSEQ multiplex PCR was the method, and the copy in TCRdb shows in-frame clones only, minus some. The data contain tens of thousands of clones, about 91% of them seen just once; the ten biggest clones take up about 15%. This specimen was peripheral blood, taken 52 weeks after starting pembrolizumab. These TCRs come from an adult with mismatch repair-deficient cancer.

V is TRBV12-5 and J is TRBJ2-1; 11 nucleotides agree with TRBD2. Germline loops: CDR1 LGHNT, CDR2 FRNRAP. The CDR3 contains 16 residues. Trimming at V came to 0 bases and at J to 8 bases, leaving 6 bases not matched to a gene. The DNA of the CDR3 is TGTGCTAGTGGTTTGGTGGCGACTAGCGGGATCCATGAGCAGTTCTTC. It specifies CASGLVATSGIHEQFF.

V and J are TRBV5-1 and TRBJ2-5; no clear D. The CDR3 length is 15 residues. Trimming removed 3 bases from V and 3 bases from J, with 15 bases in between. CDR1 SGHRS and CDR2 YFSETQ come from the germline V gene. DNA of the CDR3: TGCGCCAGCAGCTCCTCGAGTCACGTAAAAGAGACCCAGTACTTC. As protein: CASSSSSHVKETQYF.

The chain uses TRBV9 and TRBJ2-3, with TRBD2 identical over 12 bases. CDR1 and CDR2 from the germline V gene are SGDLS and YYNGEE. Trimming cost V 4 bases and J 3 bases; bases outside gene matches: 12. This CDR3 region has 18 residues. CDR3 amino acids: CASSLTGVTSGRTDTQYF. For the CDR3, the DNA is TGTGCCAGCAGCCTCACGGGGGTGACTAGCGGGAGAACAGATACGCAGTATTTT.

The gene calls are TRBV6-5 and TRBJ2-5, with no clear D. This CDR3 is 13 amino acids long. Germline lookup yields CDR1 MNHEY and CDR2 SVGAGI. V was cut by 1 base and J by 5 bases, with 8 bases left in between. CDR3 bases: TGTGCCAGCAGTTACTTAGCATGGGAGACCCAGTACTTC. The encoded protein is CASSYLAWETQYF.

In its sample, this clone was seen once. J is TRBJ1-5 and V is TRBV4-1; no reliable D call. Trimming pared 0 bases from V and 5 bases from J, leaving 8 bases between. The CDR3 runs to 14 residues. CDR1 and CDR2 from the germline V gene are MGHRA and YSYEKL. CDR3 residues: CASSQDNLYQPQHF. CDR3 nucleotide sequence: TGCGCCAGCAGCCAAGACAACCTCTATCAGCCCCAGCATTTT.

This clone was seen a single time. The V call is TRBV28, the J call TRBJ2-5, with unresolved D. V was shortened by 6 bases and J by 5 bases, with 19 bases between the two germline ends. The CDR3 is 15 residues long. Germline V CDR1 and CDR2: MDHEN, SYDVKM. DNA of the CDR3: TGTGCCAGCAGCCCCCCGTTGGGAAGAGGCGAGACCCAGTACTTC. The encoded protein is CASSPPLGRGETQYF.

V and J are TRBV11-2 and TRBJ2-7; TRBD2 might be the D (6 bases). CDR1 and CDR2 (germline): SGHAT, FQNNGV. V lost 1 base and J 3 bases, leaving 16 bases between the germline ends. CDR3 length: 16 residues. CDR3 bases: TGTGCCAGCAGCTTAGCCTTGGGGCAGGGAGGCTACGAGCAGTACTTC. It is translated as CASSLALGQGGYEQYF.

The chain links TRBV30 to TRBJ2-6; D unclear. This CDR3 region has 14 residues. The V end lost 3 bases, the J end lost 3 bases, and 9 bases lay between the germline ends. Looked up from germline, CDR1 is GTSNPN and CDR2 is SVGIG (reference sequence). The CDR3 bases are TGTGCCTGGAGAACACCATATGGGGCCAACGTCCTGACTTTC. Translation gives CAWRTPYGANVLTF.

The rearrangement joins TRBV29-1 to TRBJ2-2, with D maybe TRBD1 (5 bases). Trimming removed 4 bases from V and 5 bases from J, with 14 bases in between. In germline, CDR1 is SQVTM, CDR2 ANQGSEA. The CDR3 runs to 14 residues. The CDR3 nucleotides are TGCAGCGTTGGGCACCAGGGCGCAACCGGGGAGCTGTTTTTT. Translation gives CSVGHQGATGELFF.

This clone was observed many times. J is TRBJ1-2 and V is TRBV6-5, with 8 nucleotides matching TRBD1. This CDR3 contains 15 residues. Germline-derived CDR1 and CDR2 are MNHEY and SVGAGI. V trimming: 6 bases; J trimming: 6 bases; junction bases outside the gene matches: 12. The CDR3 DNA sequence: TGTGCCAGCAGACCCCCGGGACAGGAGATGAATGGCTACACCTTC. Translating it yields CASRPPGQEMNGYTF.

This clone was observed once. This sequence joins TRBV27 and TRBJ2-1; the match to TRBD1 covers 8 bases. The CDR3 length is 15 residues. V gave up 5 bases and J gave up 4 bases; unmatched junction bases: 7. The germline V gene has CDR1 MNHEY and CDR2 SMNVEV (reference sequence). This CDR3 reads CASSPTGTGYNEQFF. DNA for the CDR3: TGTGCCAGCAGTCCAACCGGGACAGGATACAATGAGCAGTTCTTC.

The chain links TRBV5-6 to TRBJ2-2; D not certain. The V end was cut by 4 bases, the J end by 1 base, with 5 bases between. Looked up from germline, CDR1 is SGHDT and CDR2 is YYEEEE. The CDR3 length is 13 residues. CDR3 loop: CASSKVNTGELFF. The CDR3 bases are TGTGCCAGCAGCAAAGTGAACACCGGGGAGCTGTTTTTT.

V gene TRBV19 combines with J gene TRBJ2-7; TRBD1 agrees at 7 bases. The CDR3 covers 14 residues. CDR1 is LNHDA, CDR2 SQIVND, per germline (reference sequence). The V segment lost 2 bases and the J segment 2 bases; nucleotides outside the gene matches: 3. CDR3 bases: TGTGCCAGTAGTATAAGGGACAGCACCTACGAGCAGTACTTC. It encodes CASSIRDSTYEQYF.

This chain's CDR3 is CASSKAPPGQGTDTQYF. The CDR3 DNA is TGCGCCAGCTCAAAGGCCCCCCCAGGACAGGGAACAGATACGCAGTATTTT. This sequence joins TRBV4-3 and TRBJ2-3; 8 bases map to TRBD1. The V gene's germline CDR1 is LGHNA and CDR2 YSLEER. The CDR3 covers 17 residues. V gave up 8 bases and J gave up 3 bases; unmatched junction bases: 16.

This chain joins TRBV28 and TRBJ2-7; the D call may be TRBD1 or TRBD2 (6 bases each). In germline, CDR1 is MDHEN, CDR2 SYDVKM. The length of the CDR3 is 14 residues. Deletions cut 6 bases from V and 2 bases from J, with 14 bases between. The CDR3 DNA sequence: TGTGCCAGCAGGGGGGGCGGCCAAACCTACGAGCAGTACTTC. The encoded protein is CASRGGGQTYEQYF.

The CDR3 region is CAWSAVGRGNTEAFF. The CDR3 coding sequence is TGTGCCTGGAGTGCGGTAGGTAGGGGGAACACTGAAGCTTTCTTT. V and J are TRBV30 and TRBJ1-1, with D maybe TRBD1 (5 bases). Germline V gene lookup returns CDR1 GTSNPN and CDR2 SVGIG (reference sequence). The germline V and J ends were trimmed by 1 base and 1 base, with 13 bases remaining between them. The CDR3 totals 15 residues. The entire variable domain, with the rest obtained from reference TRBV30 and TRBJ1-1, is as follows: SQTIHQWPATLVQPVGSPLSLECTVEGTSNPNLYWYRQAAGRGLQLLFYSVGIGQISSEVPQNLSASRPQDRQFILSSKKLLLSDSGFYLCAWSAVGRGNTEAFFGQGTRLTVV.

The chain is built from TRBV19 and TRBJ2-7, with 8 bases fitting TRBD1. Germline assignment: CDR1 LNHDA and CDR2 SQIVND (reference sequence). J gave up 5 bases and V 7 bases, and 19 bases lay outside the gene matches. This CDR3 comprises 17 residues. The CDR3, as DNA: TGTGCCAGTAAGTTGACCGGGACAGGCGGTCCTTCGCACGAGCAGTACTTC. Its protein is CASKLTGTGGPSHEQYF.

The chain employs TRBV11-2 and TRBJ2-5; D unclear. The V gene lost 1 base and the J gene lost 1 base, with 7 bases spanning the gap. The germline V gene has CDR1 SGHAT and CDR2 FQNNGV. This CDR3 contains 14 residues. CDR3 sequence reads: CASSLVNSQETQYF. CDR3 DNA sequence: TGTGCCAGCAGCTTAGTAAACAGCCAAGAGACCCAGTACTTC.

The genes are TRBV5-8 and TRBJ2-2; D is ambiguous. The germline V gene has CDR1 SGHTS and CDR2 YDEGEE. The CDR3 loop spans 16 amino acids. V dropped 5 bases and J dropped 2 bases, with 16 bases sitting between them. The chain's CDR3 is CASRAPGQSNTGELFF. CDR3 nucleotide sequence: TGTGCCAGCAGGGCCCCCGGGCAGTCCAACACCGGGGAGCTGTTTTTT.

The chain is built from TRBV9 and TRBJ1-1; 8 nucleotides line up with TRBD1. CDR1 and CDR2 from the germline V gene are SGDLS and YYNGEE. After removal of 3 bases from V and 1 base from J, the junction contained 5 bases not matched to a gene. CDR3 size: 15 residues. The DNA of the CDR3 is TGTGCCAGCAGCGACTCCGGGACAGGGAACACTGAAGCTTTCTTT. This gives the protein CASSDSGTGNTEAFF.

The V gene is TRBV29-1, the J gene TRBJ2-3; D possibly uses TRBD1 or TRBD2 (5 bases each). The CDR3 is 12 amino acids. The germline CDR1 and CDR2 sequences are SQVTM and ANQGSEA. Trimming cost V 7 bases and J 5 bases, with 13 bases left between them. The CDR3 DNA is TGCAGCGCCCGGGGCCAGGGAGATACGCAGTATTTT. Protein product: CSARGQGDTQYF.

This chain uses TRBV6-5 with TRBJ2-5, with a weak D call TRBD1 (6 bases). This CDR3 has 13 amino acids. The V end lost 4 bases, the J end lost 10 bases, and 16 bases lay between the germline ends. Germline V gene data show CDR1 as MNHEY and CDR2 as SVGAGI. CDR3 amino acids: CASSSTRGGVQYF. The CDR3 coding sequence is TGTGCCAGCAGTTCCACTCGAGGGGGTGTCCAGTACTTC.

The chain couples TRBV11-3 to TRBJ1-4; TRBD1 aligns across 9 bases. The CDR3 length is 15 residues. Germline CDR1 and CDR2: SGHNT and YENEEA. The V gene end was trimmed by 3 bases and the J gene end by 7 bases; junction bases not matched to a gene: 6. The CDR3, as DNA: TGTGCCAGCAGCTTGACAGGGGGAGCCGGTGAAAAACTGTTTTTT. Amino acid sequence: CASSLTGGAGEKLFF.

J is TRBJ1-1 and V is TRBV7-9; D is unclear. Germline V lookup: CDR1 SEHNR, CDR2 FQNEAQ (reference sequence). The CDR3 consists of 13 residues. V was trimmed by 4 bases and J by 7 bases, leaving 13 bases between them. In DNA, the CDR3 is TGTGCCAGCAGCTCGGACGGTCTGATTGAAGCTTTCTTT. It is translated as CASSSDGLIEAFF.

CDR3 bases: TGCGCCAGCAGTGAGTCCCCCCGAGCTTTCTTT. This gives the protein CASSESPRAFF. The gene calls are TRBV10-2 and TRBJ1-1; D unresolved. The CDR3 spans 11 residues. Germline V gene sequence: CDR1 WSHSY, CDR2 SAAADI. V shed 0 bases and J shed 10 bases, with 6 bases lying between them.

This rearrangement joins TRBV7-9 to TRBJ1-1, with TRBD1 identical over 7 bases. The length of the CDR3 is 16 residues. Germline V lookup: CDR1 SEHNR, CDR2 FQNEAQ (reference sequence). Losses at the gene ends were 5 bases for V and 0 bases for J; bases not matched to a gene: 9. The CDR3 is CASSPSPGGMNTEAFF. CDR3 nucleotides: TGTGCCAGCAGCCCGTCGCCAGGGGGAATGAACACTGAAGCTTTCTTT.

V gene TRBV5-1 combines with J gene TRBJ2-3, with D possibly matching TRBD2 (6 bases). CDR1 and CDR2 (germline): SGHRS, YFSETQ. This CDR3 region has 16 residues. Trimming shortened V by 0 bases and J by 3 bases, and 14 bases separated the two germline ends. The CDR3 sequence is CASSLVQGGRTDTQYF. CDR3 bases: TGCGCCAGCAGCTTGGTCCAGGGAGGTCGGACAGATACGCAGTATTTT.